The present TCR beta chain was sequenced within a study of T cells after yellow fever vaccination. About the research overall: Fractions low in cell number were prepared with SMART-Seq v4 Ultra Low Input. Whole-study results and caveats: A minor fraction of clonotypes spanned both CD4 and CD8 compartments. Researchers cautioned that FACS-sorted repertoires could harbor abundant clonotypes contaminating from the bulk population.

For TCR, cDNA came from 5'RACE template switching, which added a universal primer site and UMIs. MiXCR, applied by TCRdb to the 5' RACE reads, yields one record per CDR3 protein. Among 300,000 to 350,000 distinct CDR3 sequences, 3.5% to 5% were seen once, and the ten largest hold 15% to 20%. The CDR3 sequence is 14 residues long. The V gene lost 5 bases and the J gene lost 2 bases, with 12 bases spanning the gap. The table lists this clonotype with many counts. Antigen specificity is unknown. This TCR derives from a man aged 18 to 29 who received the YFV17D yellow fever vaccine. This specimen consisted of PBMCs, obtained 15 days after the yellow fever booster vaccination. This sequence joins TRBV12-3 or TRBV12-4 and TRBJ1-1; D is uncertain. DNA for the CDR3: TGTGCCAGCAGTCGTGGAGACACTAACACTGAAGCTTTCTTT. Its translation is CASSRGDTNTEAFF.